This T cell receptor (beta chain) was captured by sequencing in a study of cytomegalovirus exposure and HLA in healthy donors. Study-wide background: Earlier findings included roughly 100 million unique TCR beta sequences obtained from about 180 million T cells. General observations from the study: Another analysis was done later, and it associated 16,951 TCR beta sequences with HLA alleles at 0.05 false discovery rate. In an earlier analysis, productive rearrangement rates for most beta V segments clustered near 87% or 30%. Presence/absence analyses supposed approximately even sequencing depth among donors.

As concerns this clone: Its target is not known.

13 Jbeta primers and 60 Vbeta primers were used for the PCR. Assay: immunoSEQ multiplex PCR; the TCRdb copy retains only in-frame clones and omits some. The data contain approximately 160,000 clones, 68% of them singletons. V was trimmed by 5 bases and J by 6 bases, leaving 18 bases between them. CDR3 length: 15 amino acids. Germline-derived CDR1 and CDR2 are SEHNR and FQNEAQ (reference sequence). Sequencing input: PBMCs. This clonotype was obtained from a man aged 50 or older in good health and CMV-seronegative. The J gene is TRBJ2-3, the V gene TRBV7-9; tentatively, D is TRBD1 (6 bases). CDR3 in DNA: TGTGCCAGCAGCCTTACAGGGACCACATTTGATACGCAGTATTTT. It translates to CASSLTGTTFDTQYF.